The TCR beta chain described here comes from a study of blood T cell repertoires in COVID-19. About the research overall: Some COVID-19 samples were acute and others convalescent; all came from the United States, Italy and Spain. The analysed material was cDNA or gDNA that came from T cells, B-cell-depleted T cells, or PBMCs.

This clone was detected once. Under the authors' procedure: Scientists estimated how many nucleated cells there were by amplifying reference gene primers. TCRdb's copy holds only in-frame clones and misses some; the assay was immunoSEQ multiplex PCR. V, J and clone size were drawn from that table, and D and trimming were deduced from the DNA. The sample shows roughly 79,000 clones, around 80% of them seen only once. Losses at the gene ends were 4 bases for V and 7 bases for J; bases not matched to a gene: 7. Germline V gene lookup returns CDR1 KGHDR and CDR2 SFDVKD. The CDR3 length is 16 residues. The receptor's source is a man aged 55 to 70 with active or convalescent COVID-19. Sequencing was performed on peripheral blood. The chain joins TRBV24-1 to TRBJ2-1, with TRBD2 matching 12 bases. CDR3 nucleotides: TGTGCCACCAGTGACCTAACTAGCGGGGGGAGAAATGAGCAGTTCTTC. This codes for CATSDLTSGGRNEQFF.